Presented here are 23 T cell receptor beta chains from one specimen sequenced in a study of Ad26.COV2.S vaccination and SARS-CoV-2 variants. The treatment here: roughly 19 received Ad26.COV2.S at low or high dose, single or two shots; about 5 received placebo; per-sample allocation not given. The study sampled participants on day 63 after the first vaccine or placebo injection. The data were produced by immunoSEQ multiplex PCR, yet TCRdb's version contains in-frame clones alone and is incomplete. The table has some 410,000 clones, approximately 90% seen once. The sample was peripheral blood, taken in a trial of Ad26.COV2.S vaccine versus placebo. These receptors all come from a person between 18 and 60 years old who received the Ad26.COV2.S COVID-19 vaccine or a placebo.

This clone was seen a single time. The gene calls are TRBV5-1 and TRBJ1-2; no definite D call. From germline, CDR1 is SGHRS and CDR2 YFSETQ. Between the trimmed V and J ends, which lost 4 bases and 0 bases, there was a span of 10 bases. The CDR3 sequence is 14 residues long. CDR3 region: CASSTDGANYGYTF. The CDR3 region has the DNA TGCGCCAGCAGCACTGACGGAGCTAACTATGGCTACACCTTC.

With regard to this clone: Other nucleotide sequences from this sample produce the same CDR3. The chain joins TRBV5-1 to TRBJ2-1; weak D call: TRBD2 (6 bases). The V gene lost 0 bases and the J gene lost 1 base, with 8 bases spanning the gap. From germline, CDR1 is SGHRS and CDR2 YFSETQ. The CDR3 consists of 15 residues. DNA of the CDR3: TGCGCCAGCAGCTTGGGCGGGGCTTCCTACAATGAGCAGTTCTTC. As protein: CASSLGGASYNEQFF.

V usage is TRBV4-1 and J usage is TRBJ2-7; D remains ambiguous. CDR3 length: 14 residues. Trimming cost V 1 base and J 2 bases, with 9 bases left between them. CDR1 and CDR2 from the germline V gene are MGHRA and YSYEKL. CDR3 protein: CASSQGLVPYEQYF. The DNA for the CDR3 is TGCGCCAGCAGCCAAGGACTCGTTCCCTACGAGCAGTACTTC.

This chain connects TRBV19 to TRBJ1-5, with a tentative D call TRBD1 (6 bases). CDR1 LNHDA and CDR2 SQIVND come from the germline V gene (reference sequence). The CDR3 is 15 residues long. Trimming took 3 bases from V and 4 from J, leaving 13 bases between them. CDR3 sequence: CASSIGQGQNQPQHF. DNA for the CDR3: TGTGCCAGTAGTATTGGCCAGGGGCAGAATCAGCCCCAGCATTTT.

The chain employs TRBV5-1 and TRBJ1-1; D perhaps matches TRBD1 (5 bases). V lost 0 bases and J 1 base, leaving 10 bases between the germline ends. The CDR3 is 15 residues long. Germline loops: CDR1 SGHRS, CDR2 YFSETQ. CDR3 loop: CASSLVGGENTEAFF. The CDR3 DNA is TGCGCCAGCAGCTTGGTCGGGGGAGAGAACACTGAAGCTTTCTTT. Using reference TRBV5-1 and TRBJ1-1 for the parts outside the CDR3, the full variable domain is KAGVTQTPRYLIKTRGQQVTLSCSPISGHRSVSWYQQTPGQGLQFLFEYFSETQRNKGNFPGRFSGRQFSNSRSEMNVSTLELGDSALYLCASSLVGGENTEAFFGQGTRLTVV.

The chain uses TRBV12-3 or TRBV12-4 and TRBJ1-6; D is perhaps TRBD1 (6 bases). The germline V and J ends were trimmed by 5 bases and 8 bases, with 10 bases remaining between them. CDR3 length equals 13 residues. The CDR3 sequence: CASSPQGYSPLHF. The CDR3 DNA follows: TGTGCCAGCAGTCCACAGGGCTATTCACCCCTCCACTTT.

V and J are TRBV11-2 and TRBJ2-7; D could derive from TRBD1 or TRBD2 (5 bases each). Trimming stripped 3 bases from V and 6 bases from J, with 12 bases between. This CDR3 has 13 residues. In germline, CDR1 is SGHAT, CDR2 FQNNGV. Here the CDR3 DNA reads TGTGCCAGCAGCTTTAACAGAGGGGTCGAGCAGTACTTC. Protein: CASSFNRGVEQYF.

The chain joins TRBV30 to TRBJ1-1; TRBD1 might be the D (5 bases). In germline, CDR1 is GTSNPN, CDR2 SVGIG (reference sequence). V was clipped by 4 bases and J by 5 bases, with 17 bases between them. The CDR3 runs to 14 residues. This CDR3 is CAWTSDIGGTEAFF. For the CDR3, the DNA is TGTGCCTGGACTTCGGACATAGGTGGGACTGAAGCTTTCTTT.

This chain joins TRBV30 and TRBJ2-3, with 7 nucleotides matching TRBD2. This CDR3 contains 15 residues. CDR1 and CDR2 from the germline V gene are GTSNPN and SVGIG (reference sequence). Losses at the gene ends were 3 bases for V and 0 bases for J; bases not matched to a gene: 6. The CDR3 protein is CAWRKSGASTDTQYF. The CDR3 nucleotides are TGTGCCTGGAGGAAAAGCGGGGCCAGCACAGATACGCAGTATTTT.

This clone was seen a single time. The rearrangement joins TRBV7-9 to TRBJ2-5; D may correspond to TRBD1 or TRBD2 (5 bases each). This CDR3 contains 18 residues. V was shortened by 2 bases and J by 3 bases, with 22 bases between the two germline ends. Germline values: CDR1 SEHNR, CDR2 FQNEAQ (reference sequence). CDR3 region: CASSLFVEYGDGEETQYF. In nucleotides, the CDR3 is TGTGCCAGCAGCTTATTCGTCGAATATGGGGACGGCGAAGAGACCCAGTACTTC.

This chain joins TRBV7-2 and TRBJ2-1, with TRBD2 identical over 10 bases. Trimming at V came to 0 bases and at J to 7 bases, leaving 3 bases not matched to a gene. This CDR3 spans 15 amino acids. Germline V gives CDR1 SGHTA, CDR2 FQGNSA. CDR3 amino acids: CASSLASSGGNEQFF. In nucleotides, the CDR3 is TGTGCCAGCAGCTTAGCTTCTAGCGGGGGTAATGAGCAGTTCTTC.

This clone came up a few times. The chain is built from TRBV7-9 and TRBJ2-7; D gene uncertain. Per germline, CDR1 SEHNR and CDR2 FQNEAQ (reference sequence). V was trimmed by 1 base and J by 4 bases, leaving 14 bases between them. This CDR3 region has 15 residues. CDR3: CASSLGVGSTYEQYF. The CDR3 nucleotides read TGTGCCAGCAGCTTAGGGGTAGGGTCTACTTACGAGCAGTACTTC.

The V call is TRBV16, the J call TRBJ2-3; TRBD1 aligns across 10 bases. The V segment lost 2 bases and the J segment 8 bases; nucleotides outside the gene matches: 10. The CDR3 length is 16 residues. The V gene's germline CDR1 is KGHSY and CDR2 FQNENV. CDR3 region: CASSQGTGAPQVTQYF. CDR3 nucleotides: TGTGCCAGCAGCCAAGGGACAGGGGCCCCCCAGGTTACGCAGTATTTT.

The CDR3 nucleotides read TGTGCCAGTAGTGGGGACAGGGTGGAGACCCAGTACTTC. Protein sequence: CASSGDRVETQYF. This sequence joins TRBV19 and TRBJ2-5; 9 bases align to TRBD1. CDR3 length equals 13 residues. The germline V gene has CDR1 LNHDA and CDR2 SQIVND (reference sequence). The V gene end was trimmed by 5 bases and the J gene end by 5 bases; junction bases not matched to a gene: 3.

This chain links TRBV18 with TRBJ2-5; 7 bases match TRBD1. CDR3 length: 15 residues. V lost 6 bases and J lost 1; bases outside the gene matches: 8. Per the germline V gene, CDR1 is KGHSH and CDR2 is LQKENI. The CDR3 DNA is TGTGCCAGCTCCCGTCAGAAGGGGGCCCAAGAGACCCAGTACTTC. Its translation is CASSRQKGAQETQYF. Complete variable domain (other parts from reference TRBV18 and TRBJ2-5): NAGVMQNPRHLVRRRGQEARLRCSPMKGHSHVYWYRQLPEEGLKFMVYLQKENIIDESGMPKERFSAEFPKEGPSILRIQQVVRGDSAAYFCASSRQKGAQETQYFGPGTRLLVL.

This chain joins TRBV6-6 and TRBJ1-5; D unclear. Germline V gene data show CDR1 as MNHNY and CDR2 as SVGAGI (reference sequence). The CDR3 sequence is 13 residues long. V was cut by 2 bases and J by 5 bases, with 7 bases left in between. The CDR3 sequence: CASSYGFDQPQHF. In nucleotides, the CDR3 is TGTGCCAGCAGTTACGGGTTTGATCAGCCCCAGCATTTT.

This chain links TRBV7-2 with TRBJ2-5; TRBD2 matches 8 bases. Germline V gives CDR1 SGHTA, CDR2 FQGNSA. CDR3 length: 14 residues. J gave up 5 bases and V 5 bases, and 7 bases lay outside the gene matches. The CDR3 loop is CASSDPGGVETQYF. The DNA of the CDR3 is TGTGCCAGCAGCGACCCCGGGGGGGTGGAGACCCAGTACTTC.

The chain employs TRBV20-1 and TRBJ1-5; D not resolved. The CDR3 consists of 9 residues. Germline-derived CDR1 and CDR2 are DFQATT and SNEGSKA (reference sequence). V lost 6 bases to trimming and J lost 7 bases, with 4 bases between them. The CDR3 DNA reads TGCAGTGCGGGCCAGCCCCAGCATTTT. The encoded protein is CSAGQPQHF.

CDR3: CASSYSQWTGELFF. As DNA, the CDR3 is TGTGCCAGCAGTTACTCGCAGTGGACCGGGGAGCTGTTTTTT. This rearrangement joins TRBV6-5 to TRBJ2-2; no clear D gene. From germline, CDR1 is MNHEY and CDR2 SVGAGI. The CDR3 covers 14 residues. V lost 0 bases and J lost 5, with 7 bases in between.

For the CDR3, the DNA is TGTGCCAGCAGCTTACCGGGGGGCAGACTAGCCGAAAAACTGTTTTTT. This codes for CASSLPGGRLAEKLFF. The V and J genes are TRBV7-2 and TRBJ1-4, with D possibly being TRBD1 (6 bases). Looked up from germline, CDR1 is SGHTA and CDR2 is FQGNSA. Trimming cost V 2 bases and J 8 bases, with 18 bases left between them. The CDR3 length is 16 residues. The full variable domain, its missing parts supplied by reference TRBV7-2 and TRBJ1-4, is GAGVSQSPSNKVTEKGKDVELRCDPISGHTALYWYRQSLGQGLEFLIYFQGNSAPDKSGLPSDRFSAERTGGSVSTLTIQRTQQEDSAVYLCASSLPGGRLAEKLFFGSGTQLSVL.

Concerning this clone itself: Other nucleotide sequences from this sample produce the same CDR3. This chain connects TRBV5-1 to TRBJ2-7; no firm D call. Trimming took off 0 bases at V and 6 bases at J, with 4 bases between the two ends. CDR3 length: 11 residues. Germline CDR1 SGHRS, CDR2 YFSETQ. CDR3 protein: CASSLGREQYF. The CDR3 coding sequence is TGCGCCAGCAGCTTGGGCCGCGAGCAGTACTTC.

This chain connects TRBV9 to TRBJ2-3; a possible D gene is TRBD1 (6 bases). CDR3 length: 13 residues. Trimming took off 3 bases at V and 4 bases at J, with 9 bases between the two ends. Germline-derived CDR1 and CDR2 are SGDLS and YYNGEE. CDR3 protein: CASSDRVADTQYF. The CDR3 nucleotides read TGTGCCAGCAGCGACAGGGTTGCAGATACGCAGTATTTT.

This sequence joins TRBV5-1 and TRBJ2-2; TRBD2 aligns across 15 bases. V lost 4 bases to trimming and J lost 1 base; unmatched junction nucleotides: 2. CDR3 length equals 17 residues. Germline V CDR1 and CDR2: SGHRS, YFSETQ. CDR3 sequence (DNA): TGCGCCAGCAGCGTGGGACTAGCGGGGGGGAACACCGGGGAGCTGTTTTTT. Encoded protein: CASSVGLAGGNTGELFF.